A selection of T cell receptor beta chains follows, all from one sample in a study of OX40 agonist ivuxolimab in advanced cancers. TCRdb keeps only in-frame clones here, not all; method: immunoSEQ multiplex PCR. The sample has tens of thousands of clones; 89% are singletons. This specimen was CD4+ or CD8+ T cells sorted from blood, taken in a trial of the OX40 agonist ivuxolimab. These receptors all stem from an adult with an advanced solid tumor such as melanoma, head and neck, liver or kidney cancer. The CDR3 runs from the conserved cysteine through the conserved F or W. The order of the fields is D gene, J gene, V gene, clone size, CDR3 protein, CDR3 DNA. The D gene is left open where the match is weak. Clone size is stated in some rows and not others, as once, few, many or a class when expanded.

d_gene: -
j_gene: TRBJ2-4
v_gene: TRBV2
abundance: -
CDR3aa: CASSPTGTGRDF
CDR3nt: TGTGCCAGCAGTCCGACCGGGACTGGAAGAGACTTC

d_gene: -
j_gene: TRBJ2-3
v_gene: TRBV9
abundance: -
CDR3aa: CASSVGRDFTDTQQYF
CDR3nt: TGTGCCAGCAGCGTTGGACGGGACTTCACAGATACGCAGCAGTATTTT

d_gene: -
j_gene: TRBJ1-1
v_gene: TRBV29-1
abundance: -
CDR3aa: CSVGRLTVMNTEAFF
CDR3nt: TGCAGCGTGGGGCGCCTTACGGTTATGAACACTGAAGCTTTCTTT

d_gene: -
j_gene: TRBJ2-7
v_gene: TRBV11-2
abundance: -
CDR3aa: CASSLDRVHQGYEQYF
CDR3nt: TGTGCCAGCAGCTTAGATCGGGTACATCAGGGCTACGAGCAGTACTTC

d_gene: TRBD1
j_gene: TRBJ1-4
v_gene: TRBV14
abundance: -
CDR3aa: CASSQNRGGEKLFF
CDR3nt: TGTGCCAGCAGCCAGAACAGGGGTGGTGAAAAACTGTTTTTT

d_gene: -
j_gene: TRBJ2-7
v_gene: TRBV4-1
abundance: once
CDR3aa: CASSQEPGSSYEQYF
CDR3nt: TGCGCCAGCAGCCAAGAACCGGGAAGCTCCTACGAGCAGTACTTC

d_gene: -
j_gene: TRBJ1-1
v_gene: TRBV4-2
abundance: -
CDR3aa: CASSPTPNTEAFF
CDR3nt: TGTGCCAGCAGCCCCACACCGAACACTGAAGCTTTCTTT

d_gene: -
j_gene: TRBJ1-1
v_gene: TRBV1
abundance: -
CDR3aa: CTSSQVWDSIPPTEAFF
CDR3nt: TGCACCAGCAGCCAAGTGTGGGACAGTATTCCCCCCACTGAAGCTTTCTTT

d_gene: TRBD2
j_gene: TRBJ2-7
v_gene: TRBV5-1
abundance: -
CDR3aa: CASSLAEVSGGFYEQYF
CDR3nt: TGCGCCAGCAGCTTGGCCGAGGTTAGCGGGGGGTTCTACGAGCAGTACTTC

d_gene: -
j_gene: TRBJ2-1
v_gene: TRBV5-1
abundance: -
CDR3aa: CASSASHEQFF
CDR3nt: TGCGCCAGCAGCGCCTCTCATGAGCAGTTCTTC

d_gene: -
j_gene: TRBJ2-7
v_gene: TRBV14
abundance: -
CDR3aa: CASSHRDRSYEQYF
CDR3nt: TGTGCCAGCAGCCACAGGGACCGCTCCTACGAGCAGTACTTC

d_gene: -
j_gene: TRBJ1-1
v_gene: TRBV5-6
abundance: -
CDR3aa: CASSLLGNTEAFF
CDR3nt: TGTGCCAGCAGCTTGCTAGGGAACACTGAAGCTTTCTTT

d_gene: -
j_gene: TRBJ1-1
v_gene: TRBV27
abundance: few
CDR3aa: CASSLVSGTEAFF
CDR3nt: TGTGCCAGCAGTTTAGTATCGGGGACTGAAGCTTTCTTT

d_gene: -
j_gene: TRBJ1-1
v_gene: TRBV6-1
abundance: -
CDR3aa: CASSDLYSNTEAFF
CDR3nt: TGTGCCAGCAGTGATCTGTACTCGAACACTGAAGCTTTCTTT

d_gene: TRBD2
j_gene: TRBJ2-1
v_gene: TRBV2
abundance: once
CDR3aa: CASSDRREGQGEQFF
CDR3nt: TGTGCCAGCAGTGACCGGCGGGAGGGCCAGGGTGAGCAGTTCTTC

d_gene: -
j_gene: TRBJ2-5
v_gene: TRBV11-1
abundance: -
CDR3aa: CASSLEGSGAGETQYF
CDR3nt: TGTGCCAGCAGCTTAGAAGGCTCGGGGGCAGGGGAGACCCAGTACTTC

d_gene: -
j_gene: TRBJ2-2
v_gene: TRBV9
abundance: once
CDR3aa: CASTIGGTGELFF
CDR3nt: TGTGCCAGCACCATAGGTGGCACCGGGGAGCTGTTTTTT

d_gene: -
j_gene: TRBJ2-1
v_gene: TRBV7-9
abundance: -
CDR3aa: CASSSTLVLDEQFF
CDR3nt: TGTGCCAGCAGCTCCACGTTGGTGCTGGATGAGCAGTTCTTC

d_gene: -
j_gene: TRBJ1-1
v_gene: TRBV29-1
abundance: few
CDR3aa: CSVVGGNTEAFF
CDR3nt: TGCAGCGTTGTGGGGGGGAACACTGAAGCTTTCTTT

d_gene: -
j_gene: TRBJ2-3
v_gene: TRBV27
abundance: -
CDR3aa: CASIDSSTDTQYF
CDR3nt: TGTGCCAGCATTGACAGTTCCACAGATACGCAGTATTTT

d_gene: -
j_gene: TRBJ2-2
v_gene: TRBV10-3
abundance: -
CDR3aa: CAISDSFGELFF
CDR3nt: TGTGCCATCAGTGACAGTTTCGGGGAGCTGTTTTTT

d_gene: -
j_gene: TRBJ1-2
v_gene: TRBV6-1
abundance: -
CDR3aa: CASSSVGYTF
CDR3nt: TGTGCCAGCAGTTCTGTAGGCTACACCTTC

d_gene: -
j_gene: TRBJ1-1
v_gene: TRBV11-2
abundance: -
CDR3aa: CASSLNPFDTEAFF
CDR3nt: TGTGCCAGCAGCTTAAACCCCTTCGACACTGAAGCTTTCTTT

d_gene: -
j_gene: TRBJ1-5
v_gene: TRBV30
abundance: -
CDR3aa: CAWSLGRGGFVSNQPQHF
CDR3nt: TGTGCCTGGAGCCTCGGAAGGGGAGGTTTTGTGAGCAATCAGCCCCAGCATTTT

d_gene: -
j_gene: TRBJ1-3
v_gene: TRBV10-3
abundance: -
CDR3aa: CAISEPGSGNTIYF
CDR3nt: TGTGCCATCAGTGAGCCCGGCTCTGGAAACACCATATATTTT

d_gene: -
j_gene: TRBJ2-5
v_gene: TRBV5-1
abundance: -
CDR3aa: CASSITLGVETQYF
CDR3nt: TGCGCCAGCAGCATAACCCTAGGGGTGGAGACCCAGTACTTC

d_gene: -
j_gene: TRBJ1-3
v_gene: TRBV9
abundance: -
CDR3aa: CASSVQGDSGNTIYF
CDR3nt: TGTGCCAGCAGCGTCCAAGGGGACTCTGGAAACACCATATATTTT

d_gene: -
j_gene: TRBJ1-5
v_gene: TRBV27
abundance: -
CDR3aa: CASSLNRLGNQPQHF
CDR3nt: TGTGCCAGCAGTTTAAACCGGCTGGGGAATCAGCCCCAGCATTTT

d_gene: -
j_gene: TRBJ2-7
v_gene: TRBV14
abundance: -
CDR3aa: CASSPPGLDEQYF
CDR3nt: TGTGCCAGCAGCCCACCGGGTCTCGACGAGCAGTACTTC

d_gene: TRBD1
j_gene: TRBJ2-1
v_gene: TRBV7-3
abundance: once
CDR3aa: CASSLTSATGGVQFF
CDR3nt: TGTGCCAGCAGCTTAACTTCGGCGACAGGGGGCGTGCAGTTCTTC

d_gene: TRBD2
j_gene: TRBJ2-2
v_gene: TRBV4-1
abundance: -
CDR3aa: CASFPRGAGGSTGELFF
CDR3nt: TGCGCCAGCTTCCCAAGGGGGGCGGGGGGTTCCACCGGGGAGCTGTTTTTT

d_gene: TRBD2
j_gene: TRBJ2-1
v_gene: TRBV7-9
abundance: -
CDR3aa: CASILTSGSFDEQFF
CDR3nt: TGTGCCAGCATCCTGACTAGCGGGAGTTTCGATGAGCAGTTCTTC

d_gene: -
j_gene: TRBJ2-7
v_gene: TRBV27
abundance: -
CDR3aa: CASSLSWGKIYEQYF
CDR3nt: TGTGCCAGCAGTTTATCGTGGGGAAAAATCTACGAGCAGTACTTC

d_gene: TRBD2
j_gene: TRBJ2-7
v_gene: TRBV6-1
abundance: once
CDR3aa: CASSELVGGGGPDEQYF
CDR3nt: TGTGCCAGCAGTGAACTGGTCGGGGGGGGAGGGCCCGACGAGCAGTACTTC

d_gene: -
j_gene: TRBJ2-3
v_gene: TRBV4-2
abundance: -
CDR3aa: CASRQEVRISTDTQYF
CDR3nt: TGTGCCAGCCGCCAAGAGGTTAGGATTAGCACAGATACGCAGTATTTT

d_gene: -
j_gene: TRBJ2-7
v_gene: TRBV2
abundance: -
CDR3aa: CASIGNEQYF
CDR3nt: TGTGCCAGCATAGGGAACGAGCAGTACTTC

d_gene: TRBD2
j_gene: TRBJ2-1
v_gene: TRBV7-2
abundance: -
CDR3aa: CASSQAAGGPVNEQFF
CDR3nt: TGTGCCAGCAGCCAAGCAGCGGGAGGGCCGGTCAATGAGCAGTTCTTC

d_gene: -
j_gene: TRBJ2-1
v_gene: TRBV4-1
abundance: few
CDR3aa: CASSQGRSSYNEQFF
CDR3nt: TGCGCCAGCAGCCAAGGTAGGAGCTCCTACAATGAGCAGTTCTTC

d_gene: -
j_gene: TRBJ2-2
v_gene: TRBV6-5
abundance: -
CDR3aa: CASRIGGYTGELFF
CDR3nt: TGTGCCAGCAGAATCGGAGGCTACACCGGGGAGCTGTTTTTT

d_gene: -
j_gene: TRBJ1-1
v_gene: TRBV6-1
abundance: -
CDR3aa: CASSPRQGNPTEAFF
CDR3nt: TGTGCCAGCAGTCCGCGGCAGGGGAATCCCACTGAAGCTTTCTTT

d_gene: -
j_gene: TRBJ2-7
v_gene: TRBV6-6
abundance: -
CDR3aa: CASSYSPVYEQYF
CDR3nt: TGTGCCAGCAGTTACTCGCCAGTTTACGAGCAGTACTTC

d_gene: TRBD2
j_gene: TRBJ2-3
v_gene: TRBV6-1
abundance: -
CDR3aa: CASRASGDTDTQYF
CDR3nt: TGTGCCAGCAGGGCTAGCGGGGACACAGATACGCAGTATTTT

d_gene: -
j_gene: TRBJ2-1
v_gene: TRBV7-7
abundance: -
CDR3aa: CASSQAGGWEQFF
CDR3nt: TGTGCCAGCAGCCAAGCAGGAGGATGGGAGCAGTTCTTC